This T cell receptor beta chain stems from a study of OX40 agonist ivuxolimab in advanced cancers. Only in-frame clones appear in the TCRdb table, and some are missing; sequencing was by immunoSEQ multiplex PCR. Of about 51,000 clones in the sample, about 78% were seen once. V was cut by 0 bases and J by 9 bases, with 14 bases left in between. The germline gives CDR1 SGHDN, CDR2 FVKESK. This CDR3 contains 14 residues. The chain recombines TRBV14 with TRBJ1-2; D remains ambiguous. The sample in question was CD4+ or CD8+ T cells sorted from blood, obtained in a trial of the OX40 agonist ivuxolimab. The sequence was obtained from an adult with an advanced solid tumor such as melanoma, head and neck, liver or kidney cancer. In DNA, the CDR3 is TGTGCCAGCAGCCAAGATCGGCCAGGTGGAAGCTACACCTTC. As protein: CASSQDRPGGSYTF.